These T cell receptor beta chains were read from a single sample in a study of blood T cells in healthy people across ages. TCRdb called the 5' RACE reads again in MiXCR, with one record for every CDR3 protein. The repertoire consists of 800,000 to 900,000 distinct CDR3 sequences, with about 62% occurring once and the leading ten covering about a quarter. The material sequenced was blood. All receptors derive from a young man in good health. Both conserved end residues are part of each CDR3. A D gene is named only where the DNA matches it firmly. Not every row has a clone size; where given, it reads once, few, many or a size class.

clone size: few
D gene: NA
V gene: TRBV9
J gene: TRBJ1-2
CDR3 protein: CASSVDWANYGYTF
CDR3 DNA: TGTGCCAGCAGCGTAGATTGGGCTAACTATGGCTACACCTTC

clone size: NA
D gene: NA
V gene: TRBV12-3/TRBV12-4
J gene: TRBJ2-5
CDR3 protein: CASSLWQEAQYF
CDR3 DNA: TGTGCCAGCAGTCTGTGGCAAGAGGCCCAGTACTTC

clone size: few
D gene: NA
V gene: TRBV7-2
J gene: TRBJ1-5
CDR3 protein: CASSPNGNQPQHF
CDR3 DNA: TGTGCCAGCAGCCCTAATGGCAATCAGCCCCAGCATTTT

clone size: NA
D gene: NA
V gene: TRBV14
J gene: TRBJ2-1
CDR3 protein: CASSQTLKGTEQFF
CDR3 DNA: TGTGCCAGCAGCCAAACCCTTAAAGGTACTGAGCAGTTCTTC

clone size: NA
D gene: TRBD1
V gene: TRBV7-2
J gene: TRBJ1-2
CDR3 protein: CASSPDRGGRGYTF
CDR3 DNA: TGTGCCAGCAGCCCTGACAGGGGGGGTCGTGGCTACACCTTC

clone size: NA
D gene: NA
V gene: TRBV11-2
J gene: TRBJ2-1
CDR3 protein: CASSLPGDRQTQFF
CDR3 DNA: TGTGCCAGCAGCTTACCAGGGGATAGACAGACCCAGTTCTTC

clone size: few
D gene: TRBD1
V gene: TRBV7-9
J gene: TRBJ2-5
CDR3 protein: CASSSGQGEETQYF
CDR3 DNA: TGTGCCAGCAGCTCCGGACAGGGGGAAGAGACCCAGTACTTC

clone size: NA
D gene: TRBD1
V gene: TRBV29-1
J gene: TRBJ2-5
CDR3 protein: CSVDRDRGQETQYF
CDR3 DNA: TGCAGCGTCGACCGGGACAGGGGACAAGAGACCCAGTACTTC

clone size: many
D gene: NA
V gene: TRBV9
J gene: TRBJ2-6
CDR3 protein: CASSVAAGANVLTF
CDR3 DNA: TGTGCCAGCAGCGTAGCGGCTGGGGCCAACGTCCTGACTTTC

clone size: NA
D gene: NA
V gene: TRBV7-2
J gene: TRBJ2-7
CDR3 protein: CASSLGGTATYEQYF
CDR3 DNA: TGTGCCAGCAGCTTAGGAGGGACGGCCACCTACGAGCAGTACTTC

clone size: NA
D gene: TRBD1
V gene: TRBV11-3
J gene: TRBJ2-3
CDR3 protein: CASSFRDRGTDTQYF
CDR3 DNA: TGTGCCAGCAGCTTCCGGGACAGAGGCACAGATACGCAGTATTTT

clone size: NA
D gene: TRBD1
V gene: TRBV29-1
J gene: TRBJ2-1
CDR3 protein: CSLKTGVADEQFF
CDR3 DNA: TGCAGCCTCAAGACAGGGGTGGCCGATGAGCAGTTCTTC

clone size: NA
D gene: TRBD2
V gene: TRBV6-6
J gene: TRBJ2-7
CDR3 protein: CASSYSRLAGGGYEQYF
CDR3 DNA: TGTGCCAGCAGTTACTCGAGACTAGCGGGGGGCGGATACGAGCAGTACTTC

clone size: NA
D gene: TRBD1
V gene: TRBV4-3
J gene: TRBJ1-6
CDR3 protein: CASSQAAGQGNSPLHF
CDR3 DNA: TGCGCCAGCAGCCAAGCTGCGGGACAGGGGAATTCACCCCTCCACTTT

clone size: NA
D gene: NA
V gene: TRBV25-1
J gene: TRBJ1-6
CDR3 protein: CASSDLADVNSPLHF
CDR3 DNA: TGTGCCAGCAGTGACCTAGCGGACGTAAATTCACCCCTCCACTTT

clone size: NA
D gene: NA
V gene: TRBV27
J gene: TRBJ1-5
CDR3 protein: CASSRGGYSNQPQHF
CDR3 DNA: TGTGCCAGCAGTCGAGGGGGGTATAGCAATCAGCCCCAGCATTTT

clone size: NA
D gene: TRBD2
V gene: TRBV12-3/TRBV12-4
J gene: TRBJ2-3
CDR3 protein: CASSFPSSGGFYMIRDTQYF
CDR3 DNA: TGTGCCAGCAGTTTCCCCTCTAGCGGCGGGTTTTACATGATTCGAGATACGCAGTATTTT

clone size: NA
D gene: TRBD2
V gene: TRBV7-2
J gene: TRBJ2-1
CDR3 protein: CASRSASGGFNEQFF
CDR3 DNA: TGTGCCAGCAGATCGGCTAGCGGGGGGTTCAATGAGCAGTTCTTC

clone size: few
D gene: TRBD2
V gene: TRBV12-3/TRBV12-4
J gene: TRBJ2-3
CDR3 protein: CASGRLAGSTDTQYF
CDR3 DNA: TGTGCCAGTGGTCGACTAGCGGGGAGCACAGATACGCAGTATTTT

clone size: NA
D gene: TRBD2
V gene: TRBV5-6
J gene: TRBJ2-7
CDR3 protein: CASSILQFASGGTYEQYF
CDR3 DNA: TGTGCCAGCAGCATCCTCCAATTTGCCAGCGGGGGAACCTACGAGCAGTACTTC